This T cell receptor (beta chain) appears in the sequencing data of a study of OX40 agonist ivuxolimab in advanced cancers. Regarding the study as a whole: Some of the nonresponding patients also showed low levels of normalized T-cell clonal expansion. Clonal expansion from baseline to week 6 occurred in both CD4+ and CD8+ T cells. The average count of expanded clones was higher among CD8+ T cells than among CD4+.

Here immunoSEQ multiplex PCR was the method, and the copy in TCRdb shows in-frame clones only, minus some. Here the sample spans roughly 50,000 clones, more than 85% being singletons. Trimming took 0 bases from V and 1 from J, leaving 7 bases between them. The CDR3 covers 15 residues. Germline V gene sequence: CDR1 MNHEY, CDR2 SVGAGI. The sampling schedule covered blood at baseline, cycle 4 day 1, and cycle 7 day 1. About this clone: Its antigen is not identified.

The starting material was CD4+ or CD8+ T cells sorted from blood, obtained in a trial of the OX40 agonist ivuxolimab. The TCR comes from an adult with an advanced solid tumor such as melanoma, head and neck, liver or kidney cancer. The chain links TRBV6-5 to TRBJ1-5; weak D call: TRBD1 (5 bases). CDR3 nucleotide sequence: TGTGCCAGCAGTTACTCGGGGCTCAGCAATCAGCCCCAGCATTTT. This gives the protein CASSYSGLSNQPQHF.